These T cell receptor beta chains were read from a single sample in a study of CD8+ T cells in alopecia areata. The assay was immunoSEQ multiplex PCR, and TCRdb's table has in-frame clones only and misses some. In the table there are 130,000 to 150,000 clones, roughly 50% of which are singletons. Sequencing was carried out using CD4+ T cells sorted from blood. These receptors were taken from a human donor with alopecia areata. CDR3s include the opening cysteine and the closing phenylalanine or tryptophan. A D gene is named only where the DNA matches it firmly.

>NA|TRBV28|TRBJ1-2
CASAEAGVEGYTF
>NA|TRBV28|TRBJ1-1
CASSSPRGIVTEAFF
>NA|TRBV29-1|TRBJ2-7
CSVEQGPGQYF
>NA|TRBV29-1|TRBJ2-3
CSVFQERTSTDTQYF
>TRBD2|TRBV29-1|TRBJ2-3
CSAMKIKKREGQRTDTQYF
>TRBD2|TRBV7-3|TRBJ2-7
CASSPGLAGAHEQYF
>NA|TRBV29-1|TRBJ2-7
CSVARPGVNYEQYF
>NA|TRBV28|TRBJ2-3
CARGIGRTDTQYF
>NA|TRBV2|TRBJ2-3
CASSARLRGTDTQYF
>NA|TRBV28|TRBJ1-2
CASSSGDWYYGYTF
>NA|TRBV27|TRBJ1-4
CASSSPFEKLFF
>NA|TRBV7-9|TRBJ2-3
CASSLTPGGESTDTQYF
>TRBD1|TRBV29-1|TRBJ2-5
CSVDRGFGETQYF
>NA|TRBV28|TRBJ2-7
CASSLLVQGGYEQYF
>NA|TRBV28|TRBJ1-5
CASSLGISNQPQHF
>NA|TRBV20-1|TRBJ2-5
CSAQRAQYF
>NA|TRBV6-5|TRBJ2-6
CASSPRPGANVLTF
>TRBD1|TRBV28|TRBJ2-7
CASSSRFQGALRGEQYF
>TRBD2|TRBV28|TRBJ2-7
CASMPSGRAYEQYF
>NA|TRBV10-2|TRBJ2-5
CASSGSYQETQYF
>NA|TRBV6-5|TRBJ2-1
CASSYSMVSSYNEQFF
>NA|TRBV20-1|TRBJ2-1
CSASGGNEQFF
>TRBD2|TRBV10-3|TRBJ2-5
CAGGRNPGETQYF
>TRBD2|TRBV2|TRBJ2-1
CASSEGSSGVYEQFF
>NA|TRBV19|TRBJ2-6
CASSMTPSGANVLTF
>TRBD2|TRBV5-1|TRBJ2-2
CASSLTSGSIPGELFF
>NA|TRBV4-1|TRBJ2-1
CASSERTSSYYNEQFF
>NA|TRBV2|TRBJ1-1
CASTQGGYTEAFF
>NA|TRBV30|TRBJ2-1
CACSSLSSYNEQFF
>NA|TRBV29-1|TRBJ2-1
CSVVLALTPNEQFF
>TRBD1|TRBV29-1|TRBJ1-1
CSVRTGTGISVGAFF
>NA|TRBV5-1|TRBJ1-1
CASSLDAGPEAFF
>NA|TRBV5-1|TRBJ2-7
CASSFSYERYF
>NA|TRBV9|TRBJ1-5
CASSVGGVGQPQHF
>NA|TRBV18|TRBJ2-5
CASSPVTAQETQYF
>TRBD2|TRBV7-9|TRBJ2-7
CASSLGGLAAYEQYF
>NA|TRBV2|TRBJ1-3
CASSEARGAGNTIYF
>TRBD1|TRBV7-8|TRBJ2-5
CASRDSEETQYF
>TRBD2|TRBV6-5|TRBJ2-7
CASRSSGRAYEQYF
>NA|TRBV9|TRBJ1-6
CASSVGSRDPSPLHF
>NA|TRBV5-1|TRBJ2-4
CASSLVGTNSNIQYF
>TRBD1|TRBV30|TRBJ1-4
CAWKTGTGLEKLFF
>NA|TRBV4-1|TRBJ2-5
CASSLGSGEGTQYF
>TRBD2|TRBV5-1|TRBJ2-7
CASSFSGSKRNEQYF
>NA|TRBV5-1|TRBJ2-1
CASSLGIQGGEQFF